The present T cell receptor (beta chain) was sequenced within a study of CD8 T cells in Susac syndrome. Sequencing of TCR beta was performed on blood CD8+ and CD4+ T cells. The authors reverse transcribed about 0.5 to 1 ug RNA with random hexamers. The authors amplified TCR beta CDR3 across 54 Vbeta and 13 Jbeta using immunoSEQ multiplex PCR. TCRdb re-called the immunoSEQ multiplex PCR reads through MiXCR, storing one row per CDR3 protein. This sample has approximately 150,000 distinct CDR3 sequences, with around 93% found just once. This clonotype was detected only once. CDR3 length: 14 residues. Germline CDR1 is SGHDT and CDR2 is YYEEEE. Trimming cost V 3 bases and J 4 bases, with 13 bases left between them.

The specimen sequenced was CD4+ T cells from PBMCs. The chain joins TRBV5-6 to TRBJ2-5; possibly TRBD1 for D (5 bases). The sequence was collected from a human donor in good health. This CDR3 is CASSYPGQGETQYF. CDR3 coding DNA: TGTGCCAGCAGCTACCCCGGACAAGGAGAGACCCAGTACTTC. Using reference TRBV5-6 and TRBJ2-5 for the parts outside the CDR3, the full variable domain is DAGVTQSPTHLIKTRGQQVTLRCSPKSGHDTVSWYQQALGQGPQFIFQYYEEEERQRGNFPDRFSGHQFPNYSSELNVNALLLGDSALYLCASSYPGQGETQYFGPGTRLLVL.